This T cell receptor beta chain stems from a study of PD-L1 blockade in urothelial cancer. The wider study: Treatment start was followed by blood analysis at 3 weeks (second dose) and again at 6 weeks. Each blood sample yielded a median of 141,255 T cells.

Specified time point: pretreatment peripheral blood. Patient disease was locally advanced or metastatic urothelial carcinoma. Samples spanned pretreatment and treatment, with 1 to 8 time points per patient. V shed 1 base and J 3 bases; nucleotides not matched to a gene: 8. There are 16 residues in the CDR3. CDR1 is MGHRA and CDR2 is YSYEKL in the germline V gene. Profiling relied on immunoSEQ multiplex PCR, and the TCRdb table lists in-frame clones only, not all of them. The table has more than 90,000 clones, more than 75% seen once; the top ten hold roughly 2%. The source material was PBMCs, sampled around atezolizumab (anti-PD-L1) treatment. V and J are TRBV4-1 and TRBJ2-7; the match to TRBD2 covers 8 bases. The receptor was isolated from a man aged 55 to 70 with urothelial cancer. CDR3 amino acids: CASSQVPLAGGYEQYF. Here the CDR3 DNA reads TGCGCCAGCAGCCAAGTCCCTTTGGCGGGGGGCTACGAGCAGTACTTC.